These 9 T cell receptor beta chains were all obtained from the same sample, sequenced in a study of cytomegalovirus exposure and HLA in healthy donors. The primer mix had 60 Vbeta and 13 Jbeta primers. Clones were read by immunoSEQ multiplex PCR, and TCRdb kept only the in-frame ones, dropping some. Counted here are about 120,000 clones, 70% to 80% occurring once; the ten biggest clones make up 1.5% to 2%. The specimen sequenced was PBMCs. The source of these receptors is a woman between 18 and 30 years old in good health and CMV-seronegative.

The V gene is TRBV28, the J gene TRBJ1-5, with D maybe TRBD1 (5 bases). The V end was cut by 5 bases, the J end by 0 bases, with 11 bases between. The CDR3 spans 15 residues. CDR1 is MDHEN and CDR2 is SYDVKM in the germline V gene. The CDR3 protein is CASSAPGLSNQPQHF. CDR3 nucleotides: TGTGCCAGCAGTGCCCCAGGGCTTAGCAATCAGCCCCAGCATTTT.

This clone turned up a few times. DNA of the CDR3: TGTGCCAGCAGCGTAGCTGGCCAAACAGGGCAAGAGACCCAGTACTTC. Translation gives CASSVAGQTGQETQYF. The chain has TRBV9 and TRBJ2-5; tentatively, D is TRBD1 (6 bases). The CDR3 is made up of 16 amino acids. Trimming removed 0 bases at V and 2 bases at J, with 14 bases between. Germline V lookup: CDR1 SGDLS, CDR2 YYNGEE.

The rearrangement joins TRBV7-9 to TRBJ2-7; D is possibly TRBD1 (6 bases). The CDR3 has 14 amino acids. The ends were cut back, 4 bases at V and 4 bases at J, with 14 bases in the middle. Looked up from germline, CDR1 is SEHNR and CDR2 is FQNEAQ (reference sequence). The CDR3 region has the DNA TGTGCCAGCAGCTCCTGGACAGTACCTTACGAGCAGTACTTC. It yields the protein CASSSWTVPYEQYF.

CDR3 loop: CATRTDDYGYTF. The CDR3, as DNA: TGTGCCACCAGGACAGACGACTATGGCTACACCTTC. The chain joins TRBV15 to TRBJ1-2; D may be TRBD1 (5 bases). The CDR3 spans 12 residues. In germline, CDR1 is LNHNV, CDR2 YYDKDF (reference sequence). The V end was cut by 6 bases, the J end by 3 bases, with 8 bases between.

Written as DNA, the CDR3 is TGTGCCAGCAGCGGCCCCGGGACAGGGGGCCGTTTGGAAGCTTTCTTT. It codes for CASSGPGTGGRLEAFF. The V and J genes are TRBV7-9 and TRBJ1-1; 12 bases are a match to TRBD1. The CDR3 spans 16 residues. The germline CDR1 and CDR2 sequences are SEHNR and FQNEAQ (reference sequence). Trimming cost V 5 bases and J 8 bases; bases outside gene matches: 12. The full variable domain, completed using reference TRBV7-9 and TRBJ1-1, is DTGVSQNPRHKITKRGQNVTFRCDPISEHNRLYWYRQTLGQGPEFLTYFQNEAQLEKSRLLSDRFSAERPKGSFSTLEIQRTEQGDSAMYLCASSGPGTGGRLEAFFGQGTRLTVV.

This clone was found a few times. This rearrangement joins TRBV6-5 to TRBJ2-1; D not certain. V was trimmed by 7 bases and J by 9 bases, leaving 19 bases between them. Germline CDR1 reads MNHEY; CDR2 reads SVGAGI. This CDR3 comprises 14 residues. CDR3 loop: CASTNGLETSEQFF. The CDR3 nucleotides read TGTGCCAGCACCAATGGGCTGGAAACGAGTGAGCAGTTCTTC.

This chain joins TRBV5-8 and TRBJ1-4; 8 bases line up with TRBD1. V lost 4 bases and J lost 11; bases outside the gene matches: 13. Germline CDR1 and CDR2: SGHTS and YDEGEE. CDR3 size: 15 residues. CDR3 sequence: CASSTDRGSSSKLFF. The CDR3 region has the DNA TGTGCCAGCAGCACCGACAGGGGTTCGTCCAGTAAACTGTTTTTT.

This clone was observed once. The chain employs TRBV6-1 and TRBJ2-7; possibly TRBD2 for D (5 bases). Trimming cost V 5 bases and J 2 bases, with 10 bases left between them. Per the germline V gene, CDR1 is MNHNS and CDR2 is SASEGT. CDR3 size: 13 residues. CDR3 nucleotide sequence: TGTGCCAGCAGTCACAGCGGACCCTACGAGCAGTACTTC. Translated: CASSHSGPYEQYF.

This clone was recorded once. V usage is TRBV28 and J usage is TRBJ1-2; 8 bases line up with TRBD1. Germline V gene sequence: CDR1 MDHEN, CDR2 SYDVKM. V gave up 5 bases and J gave up 14 bases; unmatched junction bases: 13. The CDR3 spans 13 residues. CDR3 bases: TGTGCCAGCAGTGCCGCCCTGGACAGGGCGAAAACCTTC. Its translation is CASSAALDRAKTF.